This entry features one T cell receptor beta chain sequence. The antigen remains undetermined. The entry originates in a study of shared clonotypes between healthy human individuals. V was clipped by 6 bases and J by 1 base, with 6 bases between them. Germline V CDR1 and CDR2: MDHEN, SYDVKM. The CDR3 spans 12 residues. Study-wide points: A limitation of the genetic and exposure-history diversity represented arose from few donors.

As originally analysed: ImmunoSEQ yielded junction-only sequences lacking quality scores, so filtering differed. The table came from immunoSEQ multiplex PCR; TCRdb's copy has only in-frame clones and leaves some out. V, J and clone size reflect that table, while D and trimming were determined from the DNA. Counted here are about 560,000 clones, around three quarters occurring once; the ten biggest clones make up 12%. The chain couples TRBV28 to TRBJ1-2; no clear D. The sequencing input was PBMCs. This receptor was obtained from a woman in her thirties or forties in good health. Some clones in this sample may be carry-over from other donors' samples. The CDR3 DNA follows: TGTGCCAGCAGAACAGTTAACTATGGCTACACCTTC. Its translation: CASRTVNYGYTF.